The 25 T cell receptor beta chains below were found in one sample sequenced in a study of T cell changes during pregnancy in multiple sclerosis. Only in-frame clones appear in the TCRdb table, and some are missing; sequencing was by immunoSEQ multiplex PCR. The data show about 40,000 clones, 85% to 95% seen once. Here the sequenced sample was CD4+ T cells from peripheral blood mononuclear cells, taken in the third trimester of pregnancy. Receptors were obtained from a female donor with multiple sclerosis, enrolled in a pregnancy study.

The rearrangement uses TRBV9 and TRBJ2-7, with 8 bases fitting TRBD1. The CDR3 is 15 amino acids. Unmatched junction bases numbered 7, after V lost 4 bases and J lost 1 base. Germline loops: CDR1 SGDLS, CDR2 YYNGEE. DNA of the CDR3: TGTGCCAGCAGCCCAGGACAGGGTAGGTCCTACGAGCAGTACTTC. This gives the protein CASSPGQGRSYEQYF. Using reference TRBV9 and TRBJ2-7 for the parts outside the CDR3, the full variable domain is DSGVTQTPKHLITATGQRVTLRCSPRSGDLSVYWYQQSLDQGLQFLIQYYNGEERAKGNILERFSAQQFPDLHSELNLSSLELGDSALYFCASSPGQGRSYEQYFGPGTRLTVT.

CDR3 protein: CASSLLGQGTNEKLFF. As DNA, the CDR3 is TGCGCCAGCAGCCTCCTTGGACAGGGAACTAATGAAAAACTGTTTTTT. V is TRBV5-1 and J is TRBJ1-4, with 8 bases that match TRBD1. Losses at the gene ends were 4 bases for V and 1 base for J; bases not matched to a gene: 6. Looked up from germline, CDR1 is SGHRS and CDR2 is YFSETQ. The CDR3 sequence is 16 residues long.

The chain links TRBV27 to TRBJ2-4; possible D gene TRBD1, 7 bases. The germline V and J ends were trimmed by 4 bases and 4 bases, with 17 bases remaining between them. CDR3 length: 16 residues. Germline V lookup: CDR1 MNHEY, CDR2 SMNVEV (reference sequence). CDR3 nucleotides: TGTGCCAGCAGTTCCCCCGACGCAGGGGGGAAAAACATTCAGTACTTC. As protein: CASSSPDAGGKNIQYF.

This clone was seen once. The chain joins TRBV6-1 to TRBJ1-1; weak D call: TRBD1 (5 bases). Trimming took 0 bases from V and 12 from J, leaving 14 bases between them. This CDR3 contains 13 residues. Germline CDR1 reads MNHNS; CDR2 reads SASEGT. The CDR3 nucleotides are TGTGCCAGCAGTGAAGCGCGGGGCGATCGGACTTTCTTT. This sequence encodes CASSEARGDRTFF.

This chain connects TRBV15 to TRBJ2-7; 9 nucleotides agree with TRBD1. With 0 bases clipped from V and 4 bases from J, the junction kept 13 bases outside the gene matches. Germline V gene data show CDR1 as LNHNV and CDR2 as YYDKDF (reference sequence). The CDR3 has 18 amino acids. Here the CDR3 reads CATSRDPRDRVMGYEQYF. The CDR3 DNA reads TGTGCCACCAGCAGAGATCCCCGGGACAGGGTTATGGGATACGAGCAGTACTTC.

The chain combines TRBV2 with TRBJ2-7; 7 bases align to TRBD1. V lost 4 bases, J lost 3 bases, and 3 bases stayed unmatched. Germline V lookup: CDR1 SNHLY, CDR2 FYNNEI. The CDR3 totals 13 residues. CDR3 residues: CASSVGTDYEQYF. In nucleotides, the CDR3 is TGTGCCAGCAGTGTTGGGACAGACTACGAGCAGTACTTC. Full variable domain (remainder filled in from reference TRBV2 and TRBJ2-7): EPEVTQTPSHQVTQMGQEVILRCVPISNHLYFYWYRQILGQKVEFLVSFYNNEISEKSEIFDDQFSVERPDGSNFTLKIRSTKLEDSAMYFCASSVGTDYEQYFGPGTRLTVT.

The chain uses TRBV4-3 and TRBJ1-4; D gene uncertain. Trimming took 0 bases from V and 8 from J, leaving 13 bases between them. Germline CDR1 and CDR2: LGHNA and YSLEER. The CDR3 runs 15 residues. CDR3 sequence: CASSQEGTTGEKLFF. Here the CDR3 DNA reads TGCGCCAGCAGCCAAGAAGGTACGACTGGGGAAAAACTGTTTTTT.

CDR3: CASSPGTGLGHGYTF. CDR3 DNA sequence: TGCGCCAGCAGCCCAGGGACAGGGCTGGGGCATGGCTACACCTTC. V is TRBV5-1 and J is TRBJ1-2, with 9 positions matching TRBD1. Germline V gene sequence: CDR1 SGHRS, CDR2 YFSETQ. The ends lost 4 bases at V and 6 bases at J; junction bases unmatched: 10. The CDR3 is 15 residues long.

The chain carries TRBV2 and TRBJ1-5; D is undetermined. CDR1 is SNHLY and CDR2 is FYNNEI in the germline V gene. The length of the CDR3 is 14 residues. The V end was cut by 0 bases, the J end by 7 bases, with 10 bases between. The CDR3 sequence: CASSEAEGEQPQHF. CDR3 coding DNA: TGTGCCAGCAGTGAAGCGGAGGGCGAGCAGCCCCAGCATTTT.

The rearrangement uses TRBV9 and TRBJ2-3; no definite D call. In germline, CDR1 is SGDLS, CDR2 YYNGEE. The CDR3 runs 13 residues. Trimming pared 1 base from V and 6 bases from J, leaving 9 bases between. The CDR3 here is CASSVRPRDTQYF. The CDR3 DNA reads as TGTGCCAGCAGCGTACGCCCCCGGGATACGCAGTATTTT.

The chain combines TRBV7-6 with TRBJ2-5; TRBD1 agrees at 7 bases. The J segment lost 4 bases and the V segment lost 4 bases, leaving 12 bases of the junction unmatched. Germline V gene data show CDR1 as SGHVS and CDR2 as FNYEAQ. CDR3 length: 16 residues. DNA of the CDR3: TGTGCCAGCAGCTACCCCACAGGGGAGCACCCAGAGACCCAGTACTTC. This encodes CASSYPTGEHPETQYF.

This clone has only a few counts. The gene calls are TRBV5-8 and TRBJ1-5; D not certain. With 6 bases removed from V and 0 bases from J, the gap between germline ends came to 16 bases. The CDR3 is made up of 16 amino acids. Germline V CDR1 and CDR2: SGHTS, YDEGEE. The CDR3 here is CASNPRTVNSNQPQHF. As DNA, the CDR3 is TGTGCCAGCAACCCCAGGACTGTGAATAGCAATCAGCCCCAGCATTTT.

The chain recombines TRBV18 with TRBJ2-5; 7 bases align to TRBD2. The DNA matches TRBJ2-7 better at its end, which makes the J call doubtful. CDR3 size: 14 residues. CDR1 and CDR2 from the germline V gene are KGHSH and LQKENI. CDR3 in DNA: TGTGCCAGCTCACCAGCGGGGGATACCTACGAGCAGTACTTC. This gives the protein CASSPAGDTYEQYF.

A single count supports this clone. The V and J genes are TRBV30 and TRBJ1-1; D uncertain. The V gene's germline CDR1 is GTSNPN and CDR2 SVGIG (reference sequence). This CDR3 is 11 amino acids long. The V and J ends lost 3 bases and 3 bases respectively, with 5 bases between them. CDR3 region: CAWSRDTEAFF. In DNA form, the CDR3 reads TGTGCCTGGAGCCGGGACACTGAAGCTTTCTTT.

For the CDR3, the DNA is TGCGCCAGCAGCTTGTGGCCCAATCAGCCCCAGCATTTT. Residues: CASSLWPNQPQHF. The rearrangement uses TRBV5-1 and TRBJ1-5; D remains ambiguous. With 1 base removed from V and 3 bases from J, the gap between germline ends came to 5 bases. This CDR3 is built from 13 residues. Germline lookup yields CDR1 SGHRS and CDR2 YFSETQ.

The chain joins TRBV5-1 to TRBJ1-1, with D uncertain. Germline V CDR1 and CDR2: SGHRS, YFSETQ. The CDR3 is made up of 14 amino acids. V lost 3 bases to trimming and J lost 7 bases, with 16 bases between them. DNA for the CDR3: TGCGCCAGCAGCTCCGAATCCCCCAGCGGTGAAGCTTTCTTT. It encodes CASSSESPSGEAFF.

The chain carries TRBV12-5 and TRBJ1-5, with D maybe TRBD1 (5 bases). This CDR3 comprises 20 residues. Trimming pared 0 bases from V and 1 base from J, leaving 22 bases between. The germline V gene encodes CDR1 LGHNT and CDR2 FRNRAP. CDR3 amino acids: CASGLVGNRGGGGSNQPQHF. As DNA, the CDR3 is TGTGCTAGTGGTTTGGTAGGAAATAGGGGAGGTGGTGGAAGCAATCAGCCCCAGCATTTT.

In its sample, this clone was seen once. This chain joins TRBV7-7 and TRBJ2-1, with 8 bases identical to TRBD1. The V gene's germline CDR1 is SSHAT and CDR2 FNYEAQ (reference sequence). The J segment lost 3 bases and the V segment lost 2 bases, leaving 6 bases of the junction unmatched. The CDR3 has 16 amino acids. CDR3 loop: CASSLSPGGGYNEQFF. In DNA, the CDR3 is TGTGCCAGCAGCTTAAGTCCAGGGGGCGGCTACAATGAGCAGTTCTTC. The whole variable domain, remainder taken from reference TRBV7-7 and TRBJ2-1, is GAGVSQSPRYKVTKRGQDVTLRCDPISSHATLYWYQQALGQGPEFLTYFNYEAQPDKSGLPSDRFSAERPEGSISTLTIQRTEQRDSAMYRCASSLSPGGGYNEQFFGPGTRLTVL.

This clone was detected only a few times. J is TRBJ2-7 and V is TRBV4-3, with D possibly being TRBD1 (6 bases). With 3 bases removed from V and 5 bases from J, the gap between germline ends came to 11 bases. The length of the CDR3 is 13 residues. Germline lookup yields CDR1 LGHNA and CDR2 YSLEER. CDR3 nucleotides: TGCGCCAGCAGCCACACCACAGGGAACGAGCAGTACTTC. Protein product: CASSHTTGNEQYF.

This chain connects TRBV19 to TRBJ1-5, with 8 positions matching TRBD1. The CDR3 has 14 residues. Per the germline V gene, CDR1 is LNHDA and CDR2 is SQIVND (reference sequence). The junction had 3 bases not matched to a gene; V was cut back by 4 bases and J by 4 bases. The CDR3 loop is CASSTGQGNQPQHF. In nucleotides, the CDR3 is TGTGCCAGTAGTACTGGACAGGGAAATCAGCCCCAGCATTTT.

V is TRBV6-1 and J is TRBJ1-3; D is unclear. The CDR3 is 15 amino acids. The V end was cut by 0 bases, the J end by 3 bases, with 9 bases between. The germline CDR1 and CDR2 sequences are MNHNS and SASEGT. The CDR3: CASSEALTYGNTIYF. CDR3 bases: TGTGCCAGCAGTGAAGCGCTCACTTATGGAAACACCATATATTTT.

In this sample, this clone turned up a few times. V gene TRBV19 combines with J gene TRBJ1-2; D remains unclear. The CDR3 is made up of 15 amino acids. V was pared by 7 bases and J by 2 bases, with 17 bases between. The germline V gene encodes CDR1 LNHDA and CDR2 SQIVND (reference sequence). CDR3 DNA sequence: TGTGCCAGTAACTCTGTCGGGGAGGTCAACTATGGCTACACCTTC. As protein: CASNSVGEVNYGYTF. Together with reference TRBV19 and TRBJ1-2, the CDR3 gives the full variable domain: DGGITQSPKYLFRKEGQNVTLSCEQNLNHDAMYWYRQDPGQGLRLIYYSQIVNDFQKGDIAEGYSVSREKKESFPLTVTSAQKNPTAFYLCASNSVGEVNYGYTFGSGTRLTVV.

V is TRBV29-1 and J is TRBJ1-5, with 8 bases lining up with TRBD1. The V segment lost 7 bases and the J segment 3 bases; nucleotides outside the gene matches: 5. CDR1 and CDR2 (germline): SQVTM, ANQGSEA. The CDR3 consists of 13 residues. The CDR3 DNA reads as TGCAGCGCCCGACAGGGGAACAATCAGCCCCAGCATTTT. As protein: CSARQGNNQPQHF.

The chain joins TRBV10-3 to TRBJ2-7; D gene uncertain. Trimming shortened V by 4 bases and J by 2 bases, and 6 bases separated the two germline ends. The length of the CDR3 is 12 residues. The germline V gene has CDR1 ENHRY and CDR2 SYGVKD. The chain's CDR3 is CAISGPTYEQYF. The CDR3 bases are TGTGCCATCAGTGGCCCTACCTACGAGCAGTACTTC.

J is TRBJ2-1 and V is TRBV27, with 8 bases fitting TRBD2. The CDR3 extends over 16 amino acids. The ends lost 3 bases at V and 7 bases at J; junction bases unmatched: 11. Germline lookup yields CDR1 MNHEY and CDR2 SMNVEV (reference sequence). The CDR3, as DNA: TGTGCCAGCAGTTTCCTGCGAGCGGGAGATAGAAATGAGCAGTTCTTC. It encodes CASSFLRAGDRNEQFF.